The 24 T cell receptor beta chains given below trace back to one sample, sequenced in a study of shared clonotypes between healthy human individuals. Clones were sequenced by immunoSEQ multiplex PCR, and TCRdb holds only the in-frame ones, with some missing. The table records more than 1 million clones, roughly 74% of them present only once. Material: memory CD4+ T cells from PBMCs. Sample subset: CD45RA-negative fraction. These receptors originate from a man younger than 35 in good health. Some clones in this sample may be carry-over from other donors' samples.

This clone came up a few times. The chain is built from TRBV10-3 and TRBJ1-1, with D perhaps matching TRBD1 (6 bases). V was shortened by 4 bases and J by 1 base, with 13 bases between the two germline ends. The CDR3 is made up of 15 amino acids. The V gene's germline CDR1 is ENHRY and CDR2 SYGVKD. CDR3 in DNA: TGTGCCATCAGTGGGCAGGGGAGGTCGAACACTGAAGCTTTCTTT. This translates into CAISGQGRSNTEAFF.

Concerning this clone itself: A much larger clone differs by one base, so this may be a read error. This sequence joins TRBV25-1 and TRBJ1-5; TRBD1 aligns across 10 bases. The length of the CDR3 is 14 residues. Germline V gene sequence: CDR1 MGHDK, CDR2 SYGVNS. V gave up 4 bases and J gave up 7 bases; unmatched junction bases: 4. DNA of the CDR3: TGTGCCAGCAGTGCGACAGGGGGCGGACAGCCCCAGCATTTT. Its translation is CASSATGGGQPQHF.

This sequence joins TRBV5-1 and TRBJ2-1; tentative D call: TRBD1 (5 bases). The V gene lost 0 bases and the J gene lost 3 bases, with 16 bases spanning the gap. This CDR3 is 17 amino acids long. Germline loops: CDR1 SGHRS, CDR2 YFSETQ. CDR3 sequence (DNA): TGCGCCAGCAGCTTGGGGGGCGCAGCTTTGAGCTACAATGAGCAGTTCTTC. This gives the protein CASSLGGAALSYNEQFF.

V gene TRBV27 combines with J gene TRBJ2-1; 10 positions agree with TRBD2. With V trimmed by 4 bases and J by 6 bases, 9 bases remained unmatched. The CDR3 has 16 amino acids. Germline V gives CDR1 MNHEY, CDR2 SMNVEV (reference sequence). The CDR3 spells CASSSPRASGGNEQFF. As DNA, the CDR3 is TGTGCCAGCAGTTCCCCTCGGGCTAGCGGGGGCAATGAGCAGTTCTTC.

This clone has more than one count but fewer than ten. V usage is TRBV4-1 and J usage is TRBJ2-7; 9 nucleotides line up with TRBD2. The length of the CDR3 is 16 residues. J was trimmed by 6 bases and V by 4 bases; bases with no gene match: 13. CDR1 and CDR2 from the germline V gene are MGHRA and YSYEKL. Written as DNA, the CDR3 is TGCGCCAGCAGCCCAACCTTCACCGCGGGAGGGCGCGAGCAGTACTTC. Protein sequence: CASSPTFTAGGREQYF.

The J gene is TRBJ2-7, the V gene TRBV7-2; 7 bases are a match to TRBD2. The CDR3 is 14 residues long. Germline values: CDR1 SGHTA, CDR2 FQGNSA. J was trimmed by 6 bases and V by 8 bases; bases with no gene match: 13. CDR3 loop: CASLRGGSLSEQYF. Here the CDR3 DNA reads TGTGCCAGCCTCCGGGGCGGGAGTCTTTCCGAGCAGTACTTC.

J is TRBJ1-2 and V is TRBV4-1, with a possible D match to TRBD1 (6 bases). This CDR3 is 15 amino acids long. The germline V and J ends were trimmed by 3 bases and 2 bases, with 13 bases remaining between them. Germline CDR1 reads MGHRA; CDR2 reads YSYEKL. For the CDR3, the DNA is TGCGCCAGCAGCCAGGGCACAGGGCAGAACTATGGCTACACCTTC. Its protein product is CASSQGTGQNYGYTF.

This clone has only a few counts. The rearrangement links TRBV5-1 to TRBJ1-1, with D possibly being TRBD1 (6 bases). This CDR3 spans 16 amino acids. The V and J ends lost 2 bases and 1 base respectively, with 15 bases between them. Germline loops: CDR1 SGHRS, CDR2 YFSETQ. In nucleotides, the CDR3 is TGCGCCAGCAGCTTTAAGGGGGACGGAAGGAACACTGAAGCTTTCTTT. It specifies CASSFKGDGRNTEAFF.

The gene calls are TRBV20-1 and TRBJ2-1; perhaps TRBD2 as D (5 bases). Germline CDR1 reads DFQATT; CDR2 reads SNEGSKA (reference sequence). The CDR3 contains 11 residues. The CDR3 nucleotides are TGCAGCGGGGTGAGCTCGGGTGAGCAGTTCTTC. Amino acid sequence: CSGVSSGEQFF.

V is TRBV4-2 and J is TRBJ2-1; no clear D. The V end lost 0 bases, the J end lost 5 bases, and 11 bases lay between the germline ends. This CDR3 spans 15 amino acids. Germline assignment: CDR1 LGHNA and CDR2 YNFKEQ. This chain's CDR3 is CASSQDRRAHNEQFF. CDR3 bases: TGTGCCAGCAGCCAAGATAGGAGAGCCCACAATGAGCAGTTCTTC.

Of note for this clone: This specimen includes other DNA sequences encoding the same CDR3. The chain is built from TRBV6-5 and TRBJ2-7; 10 bases are shared with TRBD2. The junction had 2 bases not matched to a gene; V was cut back by 6 bases and J by 3 bases. The CDR3 consists of 13 residues. Germline V lookup: CDR1 MNHEY, CDR2 SVGAGI. The CDR3 DNA follows: TGTGCCAGCAGCCGGACTAGCGGCTACGAGCAGTACTTC. Its protein product is CASSRTSGYEQYF.

This clone was recorded a few times. Different DNA sequences within this sample yield the same CDR3. This rearrangement joins TRBV11-2 to TRBJ1-1, with 9 nucleotides matching TRBD1. CDR1 SGHAT and CDR2 FQNNGV come from the germline V gene. This CDR3 comprises 13 residues. Germline trimming cut 6 bases from V and 3 bases from J; bases unmatched to any gene: 2. CDR3 residues: CASRWTGDTEAFF. CDR3 nucleotides: TGTGCCAGCAGGTGGACAGGGGACACTGAAGCTTTCTTT.

The chain recombines TRBV28 with TRBJ2-2, with D perhaps TRBD1 (5 bases). Trimming took 8 bases from V and 6 from J, leaving 13 bases between them. The CDR3 has 13 amino acids. CDR1 is MDHEN, CDR2 SYDVKM, per germline. CDR3 amino acids: CASGRQSPGELFF. CDR3 nucleotide sequence: TGTGCCAGCGGAAGACAGTCCCCCGGGGAGCTGTTTTTT.

The V gene is TRBV29-1, the J gene TRBJ1-1; D not resolved. Trimming stripped 4 bases from V and 4 bases from J, with 13 bases between. This CDR3 is built from 13 residues. CDR1 SQVTM and CDR2 ANQGSEA come from the germline V gene. CDR3 DNA sequence: TGCAGCGTTGTACGGGGATATGGCACTGAAGCTTTCTTT. Protein: CSVVRGYGTEAFF.

The rearrangement links TRBV5-4 to TRBJ1-1; weak D call: TRBD1 (5 bases). Per germline, CDR1 SGHNT and CDR2 YYREEE (reference sequence). The V and J ends lost 3 bases and 1 base respectively, with 10 bases between them. This CDR3 contains 14 residues. CDR3 nucleotide sequence: TGTGCCAGCAGCTCGAGAACAGGGAACACTGAAGCTTTCTTT. Amino acids: CASSSRTGNTEAFF.

The J gene is TRBJ1-4, the V gene TRBV19; 11 positions match TRBD1. The CDR3 has 14 amino acids. J lost 10 bases, V lost 4 bases, and 5 bases had no gene match. Per the germline V gene, CDR1 is LNHDA and CDR2 is SQIVND (reference sequence). CDR3 amino acids: CASSTGQGAGKLFF. The DNA for the CDR3 is TGTGCCAGTAGTACTGGACAGGGGGCTGGAAAACTGTTTTTT.

V is TRBV4-1 and J is TRBJ2-5; D remains ambiguous. The germline V gene encodes CDR1 MGHRA and CDR2 YSYEKL. V lost 1 base to trimming and J lost 5 bases, with 11 bases between them. There are 14 residues in the CDR3. The CDR3 DNA sequence: TGCGCCAGCAGCCAAGGTTCGGTTGGGGAGACCCAGTACTTC. Protein: CASSQGSVGETQYF.

The chain carries TRBV10-3 and TRBJ2-1, with 12 bases that match TRBD2. This CDR3 is built from 16 residues. J lost 2 bases, V lost 6 bases, and 5 bases had no gene match. CDR1 ENHRY and CDR2 SYGVKD come from the germline V gene. The CDR3 sequence is CAISPTSGSTYNEQFF. CDR3 bases: TGTGCCATCAGCCCGACTAGCGGGAGTACCTACAATGAGCAGTTCTTC.

This chain uses TRBV27 with TRBJ2-2; D not resolved. Trimming shortened V by 3 bases and J by 6 bases, and 14 bases separated the two germline ends. Germline-derived CDR1 and CDR2 are MNHEY and SMNVEV (reference sequence). The CDR3 is 15 residues long. The CDR3 here is CASSFGRSRPGELFF. CDR3 in DNA: TGTGCCAGCAGTTTTGGCCGGTCCAGACCCGGGGAGCTGTTTTTT.

This rearrangement joins TRBV7-9 to TRBJ2-3; no firm D call. Germline-derived CDR1 and CDR2 are SEHNR and FQNEAQ (reference sequence). The CDR3 has 18 residues. V gave up 2 bases and J gave up 3 bases, with 21 bases separating them. The CDR3 loop is CASSLMGWTPGRTDTQYF. The CDR3 DNA follows: TGTGCCAGCAGCTTAATGGGCTGGACCCCCGGACGGACAGATACGCAGTATTTT. The variable domain in full, with the rest retrieved from reference TRBV7-9 and TRBJ2-3, is DTGVSQNPRHKITKRGQNVTFRCDPISEHNRLYWYRQTLGQGPEFLTYFQNEAQLEKSRLLSDRFSAERPKGSFSTLEIQRTEQGDSAMYLCASSLMGWTPGRTDTQYFGPGTRLTVL.

This clone was detected a few times. The chain couples TRBV5-1 to TRBJ1-2; D gene uncertain. CDR1 SGHRS and CDR2 YFSETQ come from the germline V gene. This CDR3 is built from 16 residues. V dropped 1 base and J dropped 0 bases, with 13 bases sitting between them. CDR3 bases: TGCGCCAGCAGCTTGAGGGCAGACCTCGCTAACTATGGCTACACCTTC. Protein: CASSLRADLANYGYTF. Together with reference TRBV5-1 and TRBJ1-2, the CDR3 gives the full variable domain: KAGVTQTPRYLIKTRGQQVTLSCSPISGHRSVSWYQQTPGQGLQFLFEYFSETQRNKGNFPGRFSGRQFSNSRSEMNVSTLELGDSALYLCASSLRADLANYGYTFGSGTRLTVV.

V is TRBV7-9 and J is TRBJ1-4; 9 nucleotides line up with TRBD1. The CDR3 length is 14 residues. Germline trimming cut 6 bases from V and 8 bases from J; bases unmatched to any gene: 7. The V gene's germline CDR1 is SEHNR and CDR2 FQNEAQ (reference sequence). CDR3 sequence: CASSSGTGREKLFF. The CDR3 nucleotides are TGTGCCAGCAGTTCCGGGACAGGGAGGGAAAAACTGTTTTTT.

The chain joins TRBV7-3 to TRBJ2-7; 7 positions match TRBD2. The junction had 4 bases not matched to a gene; V was cut back by 2 bases and J by 3 bases. The CDR3 is made up of 14 amino acids. CDR1 is SGHTA, CDR2 FQGTGA, per germline. The CDR3 region is CASSLGASGYEQYF. The CDR3 DNA reads TGTGCCAGCAGCTTAGGGGCTAGCGGCTACGAGCAGTACTTC.

V and J are TRBV5-1 and TRBJ2-2; the D is unclear. This CDR3 has 16 residues. The germline V and J ends were trimmed by 4 bases and 1 base, with 14 bases remaining between them. The germline V gene has CDR1 SGHRS and CDR2 YFSETQ. The CDR3 region is CASSTGKGENTGELFF. CDR3 nucleotides: TGCGCCAGCAGCACCGGTAAGGGCGAGAACACCGGGGAGCTGTTTTTT.